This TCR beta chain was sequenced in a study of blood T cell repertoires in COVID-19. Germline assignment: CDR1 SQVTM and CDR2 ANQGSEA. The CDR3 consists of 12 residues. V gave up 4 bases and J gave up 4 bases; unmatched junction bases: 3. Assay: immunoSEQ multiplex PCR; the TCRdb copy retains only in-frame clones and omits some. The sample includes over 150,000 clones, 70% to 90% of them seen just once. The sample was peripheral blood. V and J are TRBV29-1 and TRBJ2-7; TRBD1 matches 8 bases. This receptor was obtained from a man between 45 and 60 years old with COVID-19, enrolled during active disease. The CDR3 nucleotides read TGCAGCGTTGCAGGGGGCAAATACGAGCAGTACTTC. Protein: CSVAGGKYEQYF.